The 21 T cell receptor beta chains reported below all come from one sample, sequenced in a study of cytomegalovirus exposure and HLA in healthy donors. Use of 60 Vbeta and 13 Jbeta primers characterized the PCR. The protocol was immunoSEQ multiplex PCR, while the TCRdb copy is restricted to in-frame clones and leaves out a portion. This sample has more than 150,000 clones, with 79% found just once. Sequences were obtained from PBMCs. These receptors were taken from a girl aged 10 to 17 in good health and CMV-seropositive.

This chain joins TRBV19 and TRBJ1-2; D is uncertain. The germline V gene encodes CDR1 LNHDA and CDR2 SQIVND (reference sequence). The CDR3 consists of 12 residues. Trimming shortened V by 7 bases and J by 2 bases, and 8 bases separated the two germline ends. This chain's CDR3 is CASIGQNYGYTF. DNA of the CDR3: TGTGCCAGTATTGGGCAGAACTATGGCTACACCTTC.

The rearrangement links TRBV25-1 to TRBJ1-4; D is unresolved. V shed 3 bases and J shed 2 bases, with 7 bases lying between them. The CDR3 totals 14 residues. CDR1 and CDR2 from the germline V gene are MGHDK and SYGVNS. The CDR3 DNA follows: TGTGCCAGCAGTGAGTCTGCGACTAATGAAAAACTGTTTTTT. Protein sequence: CASSESATNEKLFF.

This clone came up a few times. The chain carries TRBV5-6 and TRBJ2-7; 10 bases align to TRBD1. With V trimmed by 4 bases and J by 5 bases, 3 bases remained unmatched. The germline gives CDR1 SGHDT, CDR2 YYEEEE. The CDR3 covers 13 residues. Written as DNA, the CDR3 is TGTGCCAGCAGCCCGACAGGGGGCGACGAGCAGTACTTC. This codes for CASSPTGGDEQYF.

The chain recombines TRBV4-1 with TRBJ2-7, with 7 positions matching TRBD1. V gave up 4 bases and J gave up 0 bases; unmatched junction bases: 9. The CDR3 runs 16 residues. Germline lookup yields CDR1 MGHRA and CDR2 YSYEKL. CDR3 nucleotides: TGCGCCAGCAGCCCCCCGAAACAGGGGTACTCCTACGAGCAGTACTTC. Amino acid sequence: CASSPPKQGYSYEQYF.

This clone has just one count. The chain employs TRBV7-8 and TRBJ2-5, with 8 bases matching TRBD2. J was trimmed by 5 bases and V by 8 bases; bases with no gene match: 13. The CDR3 totals 15 residues. Germline V CDR1 and CDR2: SGHVS, FQNEAQ. This CDR3 is CASGIFGGAAETQYF. CDR3 bases: TGTGCCAGCGGGATCTTCGGGGGGGCAGCGGAGACCCAGTACTTC.

V gene TRBV6-1 combines with J gene TRBJ2-7; D perhaps matches TRBD1 (6 bases). Germline-derived CDR1 and CDR2 are MNHNS and SASEGT. The CDR3 sequence is 15 residues long. V was pared by 5 bases and J by 1 base, with 15 bases between. Here the CDR3 DNA reads TGTGCCAGCAGTTCCAGGGGCGCAGAATCCTACGAGCAGTACTTC. Translating gives CASSSRGAESYEQYF.

This clone was seen only a few times. The chain has TRBV18 and TRBJ2-5, with D possibly matching TRBD1 (6 bases). V gave up 4 bases and J gave up 10 bases, with 13 bases separating them. CDR1 is KGHSH, CDR2 LQKENI, per germline. The CDR3 totals 12 residues. DNA of the CDR3: TGTGCCAGCTCACTACTAACAGGGAACCAGTACTTC. Residues: CASSLLTGNQYF. Based on the CDR3 plus reference TRBV18 and TRBJ2-5, the full variable domain is NAGVMQNPRHLVRRRGQEARLRCSPMKGHSHVYWYRQLPEEGLKFMVYLQKENIIDESGMPKERFSAEFPKEGPSILRIQQVVRGDSAAYFCASSLLTGNQYFGPGTRLLVL.

This chain connects TRBV4-1 to TRBJ2-5, with a weak D call TRBD1 (6 bases). The CDR3 is made up of 15 amino acids. V dropped 5 bases and J dropped 4 bases, with 17 bases sitting between them. CDR1 is MGHRA, CDR2 YSYEKL, per germline. The CDR3 coding sequence is TGCGCCAGCAGCTACAGGGAGCGAGGGGGAGAGACCCAGTACTTC. It specifies CASSYRERGGETQYF.

The V and J genes are TRBV19 and TRBJ1-1; unclear D gene. Trimming removed 5 bases at V and 1 base at J, with 11 bases between. The CDR3 sequence is 14 residues long. Germline CDR1 and CDR2: LNHDA and SQIVND (reference sequence). As DNA, the CDR3 is TGTGCCAGTAGTTTCCGGGTCTCGAACACTGAAGCTTTCTTT. The encoded protein is CASSFRVSNTEAFF.

This chain links TRBV7-2 with TRBJ1-1; weak D call: TRBD1 (6 bases). Looked up from germline, CDR1 is SGHTA and CDR2 is FQGNSA. CDR3 length equals 12 residues. Trimming took 8 bases from V and 8 from J, leaving 15 bases between them. CDR3 in amino acids: CASSAGQIEAFF. As DNA, the CDR3 is TGTGCCAGCTCCGCTGGACAGATAGAAGCTTTCTTT.

The V and J genes are TRBV27 and TRBJ1-6, with unresolved D. Germline-derived CDR1 and CDR2 are MNHEY and SMNVEV (reference sequence). This CDR3 has 19 residues. V lost 7 bases to trimming and J lost 0 bases, with 22 bases between them. Written as DNA, the CDR3 is TGTGCCAGCACCCTGTCGGCGGCTATGATGGGCTCCTATAATTCACCCCTCCACTTT. Protein sequence: CASTLSAAMMGSYNSPLHF.

The chain employs TRBV10-2 and TRBJ2-7, with D perhaps matching TRBD2 (5 bases). The germline V gene encodes CDR1 WSHSY and CDR2 SAAADI. CDR3 size: 13 residues. V was shortened by 4 bases and J by 2 bases, with 9 bases between the two germline ends. CDR3 amino acids: CASSAAGAYEQYF. CDR3 coding DNA: TGCGCCAGCAGTGCGGCCGGGGCCTACGAGCAGTACTTC.

This chain uses TRBV4-3 with TRBJ2-3, with D perhaps matching TRBD2 (5 bases). This CDR3 is built from 16 residues. Germline V gene data show CDR1 as LGHNA and CDR2 as YSLEER. The V end was cut by 1 base, the J end by 1 base, with 12 bases between. The DNA for the CDR3 is TGCGCCAGCAGCCAAGTAGGCGCCGGGGGCACAGATACGCAGTATTTT. This sequence encodes CASSQVGAGGTDTQYF.

V is TRBV11-2 and J is TRBJ2-1, with 8 nucleotides matching TRBD1. The CDR3 has 13 residues. J gave up 10 bases and V 5 bases, and 7 bases lay outside the gene matches. Germline V gene lookup returns CDR1 SGHAT and CDR2 FQNNGV. CDR3 sequence: CASSPRRQGEQFF. The CDR3 bases are TGTGCCAGCAGCCCCCGCCGACAGGGGGAGCAGTTCTTC.

The rearrangement joins TRBV6-6 to TRBJ2-7; D gene uncertain. Germline CDR1 MNHNY, CDR2 SVGAGI (reference sequence). With 7 bases removed from V and 0 bases from J, the gap between germline ends came to 10 bases. This CDR3 is built from 13 residues. CDR3 nucleotides: TGTGCCAGCATTCCAGACAACTCCTACGAGCAGTACTTC. The encoded protein is CASIPDNSYEQYF.

The CDR3 DNA reads TGTGCCAGCAGCCATCGGGGGGGGGCCGTTTACGAGCAGTACTTC. Translated, it gives CASSHRGGAVYEQYF. The rearrangement uses TRBV7-2 and TRBJ2-7; 8 positions match TRBD2. V lost 5 bases, J lost 4 bases, and 10 bases stayed unmatched. The germline gives CDR1 SGHTA, CDR2 FQGNSA. The CDR3 runs to 15 residues.

The chain joins TRBV7-9 to TRBJ1-2; 7 nucleotides agree with TRBD1. Germline assignment: CDR1 SEHNR and CDR2 FQNEAQ (reference sequence). V dropped 8 bases and J dropped 4; count of bases not matched to a gene: 13. The length of the CDR3 is 15 residues. The CDR3 spells CASWGEYRGIYGYTF. CDR3 DNA: TGTGCCAGCTGGGGGGAGTACAGGGGAATCTATGGCTACACCTTC. Supplemented by reference TRBV7-9 and TRBJ1-2, the full variable domain reads DTGVSQNPRHKITKRGQNVTFRCDPISEHNRLYWYRQTLGQGPEFLTYFQNEAQLEKSRLLSDRFSAERPKGSFSTLEIQRTEQGDSAMYLCASWGEYRGIYGYTFGSGTRLTVV.

The J gene is TRBJ2-4, the V gene TRBV23-1; 10 bases align to TRBD1. TRBV23-1 is known as an ORF, though its function is uncertain. This CDR3 contains 17 residues. V lost 7 bases to trimming and J lost 0 bases; unmatched junction nucleotides: 9. The CDR3 DNA follows: TGCGCCAGCATTCTGGGACAGGGGCGCAGAGCCAAAAACATTCAGTACTTC. Its translation is CASILGQGRRAKNIQYF.

The chain is built from TRBV9 and TRBJ1-2; D is undetermined. Germline V gene sequence: CDR1 SGDLS, CDR2 YYNGEE. This CDR3 region has 12 residues. V lost 1 base and J lost 6, with 7 bases in between. The CDR3 loop reads CASSVLADGYTF. The CDR3 DNA is TGTGCCAGCAGCGTACTAGCGGATGGCTACACCTTC.

CDR3 nucleotide sequence: TGTGCCAGCATCCTTTCAGGGGGTCGGACTGAAGCTTTCTTT. Its protein is CASILSGGRTEAFF. The chain joins TRBV6-5 to TRBJ1-1; TRBD1 matches 7 bases. Germline V gene data show CDR1 as MNHEY and CDR2 as SVGAGI. J gave up 5 bases and V 7 bases, and 10 bases lay outside the gene matches. The CDR3 is 14 residues long.

This clone was counted a few times. The J gene is TRBJ2-2, the V gene TRBV6-5; possibly TRBD2 for D (5 bases). Trimming took 10 bases from V and 2 from J, leaving 11 bases between them. This CDR3 region has 13 residues. Germline V gene data show CDR1 as MNHEY and CDR2 as SVGAGI. The chain's CDR3 is CATGLLNTGELFF. Here the CDR3 DNA reads TGTGCCACCGGACTCTTAAACACCGGGGAGCTGTTTTTT.